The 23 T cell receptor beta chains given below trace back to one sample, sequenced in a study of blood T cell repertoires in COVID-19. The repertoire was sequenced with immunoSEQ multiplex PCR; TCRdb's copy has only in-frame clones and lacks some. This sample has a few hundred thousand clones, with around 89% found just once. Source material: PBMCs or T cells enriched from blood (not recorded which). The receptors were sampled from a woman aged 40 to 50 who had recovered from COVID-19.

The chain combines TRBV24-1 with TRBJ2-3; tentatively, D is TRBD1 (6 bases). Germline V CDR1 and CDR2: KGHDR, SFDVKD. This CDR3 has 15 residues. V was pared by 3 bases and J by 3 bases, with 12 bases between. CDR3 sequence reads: CATSDRGSGTDTQYF. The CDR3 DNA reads TGTGCCACCAGTGATAGGGGGAGTGGGACAGATACGCAGTATTTT.

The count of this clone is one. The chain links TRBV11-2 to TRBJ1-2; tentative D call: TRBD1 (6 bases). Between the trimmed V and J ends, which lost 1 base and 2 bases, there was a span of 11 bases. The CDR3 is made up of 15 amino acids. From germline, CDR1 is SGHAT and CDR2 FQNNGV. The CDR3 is CASSLARTDNYGYTF. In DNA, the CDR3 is TGTGCCAGCAGCTTAGCCCGGACAGACAACTATGGCTACACCTTC.

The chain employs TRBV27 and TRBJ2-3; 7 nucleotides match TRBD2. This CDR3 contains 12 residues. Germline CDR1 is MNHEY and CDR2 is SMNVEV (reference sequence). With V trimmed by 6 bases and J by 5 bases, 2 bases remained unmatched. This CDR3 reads CASSPSGDTQYF. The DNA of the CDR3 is TGTGCCAGCAGCCCTAGCGGAGATACGCAGTATTTT.

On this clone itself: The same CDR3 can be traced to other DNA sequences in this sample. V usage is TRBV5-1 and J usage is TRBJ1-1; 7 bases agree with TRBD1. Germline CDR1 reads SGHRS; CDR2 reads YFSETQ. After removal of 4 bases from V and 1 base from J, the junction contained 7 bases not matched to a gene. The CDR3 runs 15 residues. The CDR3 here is CASSPSGTENTEAFF. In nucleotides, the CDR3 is TGCGCCAGCAGCCCCTCCGGGACAGAGAACACTGAAGCTTTCTTT.

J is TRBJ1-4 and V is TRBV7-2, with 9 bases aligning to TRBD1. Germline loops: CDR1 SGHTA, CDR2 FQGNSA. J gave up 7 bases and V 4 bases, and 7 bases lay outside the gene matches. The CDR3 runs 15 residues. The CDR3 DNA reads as TGTGCCAGCAGCTCTCCGGACAGGGGTGGTGAAAAACTGTTTTTT. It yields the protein CASSSPDRGGEKLFF.

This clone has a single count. DNA of the CDR3: TGTGCCAGCAGCCTCTCCTGGCATAGCAATCAGCCCCAGCATTTT. This encodes CASSLSWHSNQPQHF. The chain uses TRBV6-5 and TRBJ1-5; D is unresolved. Germline lookup yields CDR1 MNHEY and CDR2 SVGAGI. Trimming took 6 bases from V and 0 from J, leaving 12 bases between them. CDR3 length: 15 residues.

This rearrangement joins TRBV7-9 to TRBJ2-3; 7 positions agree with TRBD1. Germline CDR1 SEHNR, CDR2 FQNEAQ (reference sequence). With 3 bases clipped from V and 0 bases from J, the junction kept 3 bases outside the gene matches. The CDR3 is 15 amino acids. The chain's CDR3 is CASSLTGPSTDTQYF. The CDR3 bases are TGTGCCAGCAGCTTGACAGGGCCTAGCACAGATACGCAGTATTTT.

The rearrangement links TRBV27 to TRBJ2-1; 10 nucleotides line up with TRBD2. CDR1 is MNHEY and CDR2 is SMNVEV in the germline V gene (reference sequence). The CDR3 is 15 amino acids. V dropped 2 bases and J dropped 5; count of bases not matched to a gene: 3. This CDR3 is CASSLAGLANNEQFF. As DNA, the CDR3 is TGTGCCAGCAGTTTAGCGGGACTAGCGAACAATGAGCAGTTCTTC.

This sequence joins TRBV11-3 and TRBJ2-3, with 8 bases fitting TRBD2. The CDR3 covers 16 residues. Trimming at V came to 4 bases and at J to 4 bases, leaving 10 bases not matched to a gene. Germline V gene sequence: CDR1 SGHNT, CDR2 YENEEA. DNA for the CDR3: TGTGCCAGCAGCTCCACTAGCGGTATTGGGGCAGATACGCAGTATTTT. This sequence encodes CASSSTSGIGADTQYF. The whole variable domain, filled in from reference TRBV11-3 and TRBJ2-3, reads EAGVVQSPRYKIIEKKQPVAFWCNPISGHNTLYWYLQNLGQGPELLIRYENEEAVDDSQLPKDRFSAERLKGVDSTLKIQPAELGDSAVYLCASSSTSGIGADTQYFGPGTRLTVL.

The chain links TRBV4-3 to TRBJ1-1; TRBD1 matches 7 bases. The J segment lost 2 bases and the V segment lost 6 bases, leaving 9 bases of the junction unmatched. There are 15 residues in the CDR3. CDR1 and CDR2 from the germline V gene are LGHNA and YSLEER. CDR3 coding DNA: TGCGCCAGCAGGATAGGGACAGACATTAACACTGAAGCTTTCTTT. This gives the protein CASRIGTDINTEAFF.

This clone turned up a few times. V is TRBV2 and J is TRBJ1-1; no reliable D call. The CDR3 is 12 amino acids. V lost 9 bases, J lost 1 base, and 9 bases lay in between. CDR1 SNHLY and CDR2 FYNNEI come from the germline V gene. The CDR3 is CASERQNTEAFF. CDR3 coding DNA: TGTGCCAGTGAGCGGCAGAACACTGAAGCTTTCTTT.

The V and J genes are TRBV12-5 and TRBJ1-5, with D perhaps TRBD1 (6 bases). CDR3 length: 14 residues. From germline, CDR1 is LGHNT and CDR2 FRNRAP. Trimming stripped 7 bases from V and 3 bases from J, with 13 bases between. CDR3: CASAGGAPNQPQHF. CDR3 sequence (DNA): TGTGCTAGTGCTGGGGGGGCCCCCAATCAGCCCCAGCATTTT.

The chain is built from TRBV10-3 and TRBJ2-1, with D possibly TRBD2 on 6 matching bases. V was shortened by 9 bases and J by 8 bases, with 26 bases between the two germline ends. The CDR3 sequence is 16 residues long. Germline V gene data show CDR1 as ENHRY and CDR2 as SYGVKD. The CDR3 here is CAIRPSRTTLDHEQFF. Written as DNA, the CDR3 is TGTGCCATTCGCCCTAGTAGGACTACCCTAGACCATGAGCAGTTCTTC.

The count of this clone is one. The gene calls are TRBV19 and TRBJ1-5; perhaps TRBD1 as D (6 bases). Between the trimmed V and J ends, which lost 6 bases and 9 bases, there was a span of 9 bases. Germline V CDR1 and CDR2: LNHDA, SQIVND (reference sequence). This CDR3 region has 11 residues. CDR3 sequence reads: CASSQQGPQHF. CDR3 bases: TGTGCCAGTAGCCAACAGGGGCCCCAGCATTTT.

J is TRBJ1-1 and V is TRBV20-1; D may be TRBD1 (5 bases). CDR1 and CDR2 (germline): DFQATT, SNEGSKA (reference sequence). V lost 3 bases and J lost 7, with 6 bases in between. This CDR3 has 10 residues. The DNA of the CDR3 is TGCAGTGCTAGTAGGGGTGAAGCTTTCTTT. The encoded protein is CSASRGEAFF.

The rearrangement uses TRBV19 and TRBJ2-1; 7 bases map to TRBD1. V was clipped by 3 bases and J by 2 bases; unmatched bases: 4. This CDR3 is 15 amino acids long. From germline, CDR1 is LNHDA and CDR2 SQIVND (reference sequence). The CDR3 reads CASSMDRSPYNEQFF. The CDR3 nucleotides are TGTGCCAGTAGTATGGACAGGTCTCCCTACAATGAGCAGTTCTTC.

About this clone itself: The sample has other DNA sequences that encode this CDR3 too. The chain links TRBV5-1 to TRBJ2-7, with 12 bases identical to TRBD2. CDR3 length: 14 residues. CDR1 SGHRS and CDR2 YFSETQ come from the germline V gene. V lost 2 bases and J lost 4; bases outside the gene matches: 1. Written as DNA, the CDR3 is TGCGCCAGCAGCTTTGGACTAGCGGGATACGAGCAGTACTTC. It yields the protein CASSFGLAGYEQYF.

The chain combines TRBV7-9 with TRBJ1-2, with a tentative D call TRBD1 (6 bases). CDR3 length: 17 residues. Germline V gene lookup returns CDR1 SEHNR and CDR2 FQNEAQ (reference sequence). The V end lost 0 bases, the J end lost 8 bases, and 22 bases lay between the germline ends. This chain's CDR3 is CASSLAVTGTFLGGYTF. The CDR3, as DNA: TGTGCCAGCAGCTTAGCGGTAACGGGGACATTCTTAGGGGGCTACACCTTC.

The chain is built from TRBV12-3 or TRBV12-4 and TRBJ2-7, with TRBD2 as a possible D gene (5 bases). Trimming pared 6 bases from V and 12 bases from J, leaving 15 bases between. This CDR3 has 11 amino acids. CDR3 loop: CASSRGGMGYF. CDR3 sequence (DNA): TGTGCCAGCAGCCGGGGTGGGATGGGGTACTTC.

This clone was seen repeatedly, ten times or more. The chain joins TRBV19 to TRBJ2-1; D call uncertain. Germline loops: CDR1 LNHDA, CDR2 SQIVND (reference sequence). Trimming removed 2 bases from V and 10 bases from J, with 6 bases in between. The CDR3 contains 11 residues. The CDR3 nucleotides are TGTGCCAGTAGTATACTAGGAGAGCAGTTCTTC. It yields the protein CASSILGEQFF.

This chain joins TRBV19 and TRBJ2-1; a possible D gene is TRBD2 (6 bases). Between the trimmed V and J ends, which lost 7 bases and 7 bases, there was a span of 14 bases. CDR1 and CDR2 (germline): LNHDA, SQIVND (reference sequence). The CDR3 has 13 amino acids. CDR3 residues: CASTDLARNEQFF. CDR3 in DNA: TGTGCCAGTACGGACCTAGCGCGTAATGAGCAGTTCTTC.

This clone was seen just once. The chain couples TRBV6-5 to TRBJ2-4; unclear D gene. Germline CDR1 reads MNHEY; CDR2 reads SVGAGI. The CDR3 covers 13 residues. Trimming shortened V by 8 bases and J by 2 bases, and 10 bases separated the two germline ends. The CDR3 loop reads CASLSLTKNIQYF. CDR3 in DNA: TGTGCCAGCCTTAGTCTGACCAAAAACATTCAGTACTTC.

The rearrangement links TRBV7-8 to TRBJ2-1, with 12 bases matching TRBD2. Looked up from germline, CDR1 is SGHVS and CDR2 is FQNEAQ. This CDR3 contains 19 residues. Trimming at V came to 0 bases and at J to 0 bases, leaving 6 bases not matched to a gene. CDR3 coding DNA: TGTGCCAGCAGCTTAGCACTAGCGGGAGGAACACGCTCCTACAATGAGCAGTTCTTC. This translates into CASSLALAGGTRSYNEQFF.